These T cell receptor beta chains were read from a single sample in a study of CD8+ T cells in alopecia areata. Sequencing was performed with immunoSEQ multiplex PCR; in TCRdb, only in-frame clones are kept and a portion is missing. Here the sample spans 95,000 to 100,000 clones, approximately 60% being singletons. This specimen consisted of CD8+ T cells sorted from blood, obtained at week 4, from a patient treated with tofacitinib. These TCRs come from a human donor with alopecia areata. Each CDR3 is given with its conserved first and last residue. Size is stated for part of the rows, as once, few or many counts, or as a class when the clone is expanded.

j_call: TRBJ1-2
v_call: TRBV29-1
clone_size: NA
cdr3_aa: CSVASARGQGYTF

j_call: TRBJ1-2
v_call: TRBV27
clone_size: NA
cdr3_aa: CASSFVKGAYYGYTF

j_call: TRBJ2-3
v_call: TRBV7-2
clone_size: few
cdr3_aa: CASSLGQLRQDTQYF

j_call: TRBJ2-3
v_call: TRBV6-5
clone_size: NA
cdr3_aa: CASSSTDPDTQYF

j_call: TRBJ1-5
v_call: TRBV30
clone_size: NA
cdr3_aa: CRLRSQPQHF

j_call: TRBJ2-5
v_call: TRBV7-2
clone_size: NA
cdr3_aa: CASSFPGRDQETQYF

j_call: TRBJ2-1
v_call: TRBV5-6
clone_size: NA
cdr3_aa: CASSLAGASGKFF

j_call: TRBJ1-2
v_call: TRBV16
clone_size: NA
cdr3_aa: CASSQSQGANYGYTF

j_call: TRBJ1-2
v_call: TRBV29-1
clone_size: few
cdr3_aa: CSVASSALGGYTF

j_call: TRBJ2-2
v_call: TRBV30
clone_size: NA
cdr3_aa: CAWSWAAELFF

j_call: TRBJ2-1
v_call: TRBV5-1
clone_size: NA
cdr3_aa: CASSLGLAGGHEQFF

j_call: TRBJ2-2
v_call: TRBV5-4
clone_size: NA
cdr3_aa: CASSHRGRAGELFF

j_call: TRBJ1-6
v_call: TRBV7-2
clone_size: NA
cdr3_aa: CASSFVGQSDSPLHF

j_call: TRBJ2-1
v_call: TRBV7-6
clone_size: NA
cdr3_aa: CASSLLAGGYNEQFF

j_call: TRBJ2-7
v_call: TRBV29-1
clone_size: NA
cdr3_aa: CSVLVSTSYEQYF

j_call: TRBJ2-1
v_call: TRBV7-3
clone_size: NA
cdr3_aa: CASSPHPLPETGGHGNEQFF

j_call: TRBJ2-7
v_call: TRBV2
clone_size: NA
cdr3_aa: CASTSYEQYF